A selection of T cell receptor beta chains follows, all from one sample in a study of Graves' ophthalmopathy and Graves' hyperthyroidism. One entry per CDR3 protein results from TCRdb running MiXCR on the multiplex PCR reads. The sample lists a few hundred thousand distinct CDR3 sequences; less than 45% were seen once. Sequencing used peripheral blood or thyroid tissue (not recorded which). Receptors were obtained from an adult man with Graves' hyperthyroidism. The CDR3 runs from the conserved cysteine through the conserved F or W. D genes are given only for firm matches. Clone size appears in some rows only: once, few, many, or a class for an expanded clone.

size	V	J	D	CDR3	DNA
-	TRBV7-9	TRBJ2-7	-	CASSLSWEAGELYF	TGTGCCAGCAGCTTATCGTGGGAGGCCGGGGAGCTGTACTTC
-	TRBV7-2	TRBJ1-4	-	CASSHGSREKLFF	TGTGCCAGCAGCCACGGGTCAAGAGAAAAACTGTTTTTT
-	TRBV7-2	TRBJ2-7	TRBD2	CASSLREDSWGGYEQYF	TGTGCCAGCAGCTTACGGGAGGATAGTTGGGGCGGCTACGAGCAGTACTTC
many	TRBV4-2	TRBJ1-4	-	CASKPTTSTNEKLFF	TGTGCCAGCAAGCCAACCACATCAACTAATGAAAAACTGTTTTTT
many	TRBV7-6	TRBJ2-2	TRBD1	CASSAGTGDTGELFF	TGTGCCAGCAGCGCCGGGACAGGAGACACCGGGGAGCTGTTTTTT
-	TRBV20-1	TRBJ1-2	TRBD1	CSAKGTGGSGYTF	TGCAGTGCTAAAGGGACAGGGGGCAGCGGCTACACCTTC
many	TRBV19	TRBJ2-6	-	CASSVSSGANVLTF	TGTGCCAGTAGTGTAAGCTCTGGGGCCAACGTCCTGACTTTC
many	TRBV19	TRBJ1-2	TRBD1	CASRQPSRTGNYGYTF	TGTGCCAGTAGGCAACCATCTCGGACAGGGAACTATGGCTACACCTTC
-	TRBV6-5	TRBJ2-2	TRBD1	CASARGQGDTGELFF	TGTGCCAGCGCCCGGGGACAGGGGGACACCGGGGAGCTGTTTTTT
many	TRBV12-3/TRBV12-4	TRBJ2-7	TRBD1	CASRTGTGINEQYF	TGTGCCAGCAGAACCGGGACAGGAATCAACGAGCAGTACTTC
-	TRBV10-2	TRBJ1-1	-	CASSAGSLSEAFF	TGCGCCAGCAGTGCGGGGTCTCTCAGTGAAGCTTTCTTT
many	TRBV25-1	TRBJ2-7	-	CASSESVRGYEQYF	TGTGCCAGCAGTGAGTCGGTCCGGGGCTACGAGCAGTACTTC
many	TRBV7-3	TRBJ2-5	TRBD1	CASSLLPGTGKETQYF	TGTGCCAGCAGCTTACTGCCCGGGACAGGGAAAGAGACCCAGTACTTC
few	TRBV4-1	TRBJ2-2	TRBD1	CASSQEGTGNTGELFF	TGTGCCAGCAGCCAAGAAGGGACAGGGAACACCGGGGAGCTGTTTTTT
once	TRBV12-5	TRBJ2-7	TRBD2	CASGFTASGASSYEQYF	TGTGCTAGTGGTTTTACGGCTAGCGGGGCGAGCTCCTACGAGCAGTACTTC
many	TRBV7-3	TRBJ1-6	-	CASSEGMNNSPLHF	TGTGCCAGCAGCGAGGGAATGAATAATTCACCCCTCCACTTT
many	TRBV2	TRBJ1-5	-	CASSERSGNQPQHF	TGTGCCAGCAGTGAACGGTCCGGCAATCAGCCCCAGCATTTT
-	TRBV29-1	TRBJ1-2	-	CSVRDAGGYTF	TGCAGCGTTCGGGACGCGGGGGGCTACACCTTC
-	TRBV20-1	TRBJ2-5	-	CSATQGGGFQETQYF	TGCAGTGCCACCCAGGGAGGGGGCTTTCAAGAGACCCAGTACTTC
-	TRBV6-5	TRBJ2-7	TRBD2	CASRPSGLAGFEQYF	TGTGCCAGCAGGCCCAGTGGACTAGCGGGATTTGAGCAGTACTTC
-	TRBV7-2	TRBJ2-3	TRBD2	CASRALAGRVDTQYF	TGTGCCAGCAGAGCACTAGCGGGGAGAGTAGATACGCAGTATTTT
few	TRBV9	TRBJ1-2	-	CASSVREDGYTF	TGTGCCAGCAGCGTGAGGGAGGATGGCTACACCTTC
many	TRBV29-1	TRBJ2-5	TRBD1	CSVGQGWRETQYF	TGCAGCGTTGGACAGGGGTGGCGAGAGACCCAGTACTTC
many	TRBV29-1	TRBJ2-7	-	CSVARSSYEQYF	TGCAGCGTTGCCAGGAGCTCCTACGAGCAGTACTTC
-	TRBV7-9	TRBJ1-4	-	CASTPKEVRTEKLFF	TGTGCCAGCACGCCAAAGGAGGTGAGGACTGAAAAACTGTTTTTT
few	TRBV10-3	TRBJ2-5	-	CAISESRLRDQETQYF	TGTGCCATCAGTGAGTCGAGGCTGCGCGACCAAGAGACCCAGTACTTC
many	TRBV19	TRBJ1-1	-	CASSMLGLRNTEAFF	TGTGCCAGTAGTATGTTAGGACTCAGGAACACTGAAGCTTTCTTT
-	TRBV29-1	TRBJ2-3	TRBD2	CSAKTSGVSTDTQYF	TGCAGCGCTAAGACTAGCGGGGTGAGCACAGATACGCAGTATTTT
many	TRBV7-9	TRBJ2-7	-	CASSLDVGQSYEQYF	TGTGCCAGCAGCTTAGACGTAGGACAGTCCTACGAGCAGTACTTC
-	TRBV11-2	TRBJ2-7	TRBD2	CASRQREGNEQYF	TGTGCCAGCCGGCAGCGGGAGGGAAATGAGCAGTACTTC
many	TRBV12-3/TRBV12-4	TRBJ1-5	-	CASSLNGRPQHF	TGTGCCAGCAGTTTAAACGGTCGGCCCCAGCATTTT
-	TRBV24-1	TRBJ2-1	TRBD1	CATSDLLGARTGEQFF	TGTGCCACCAGTGATTTGTTGGGGGCACGGACAGGAGAGCAGTTCTTC
many	TRBV29-1	TRBJ2-7	TRBD2	CSVGLAGGKDYEQYF	TGCAGCGTCGGACTAGCGGGAGGTAAAGATTACGAGCAGTACTTC
-	TRBV2	TRBJ2-2	-	CASSARETSTGELFF	TGTGCCAGCAGCGCCCGGGAGACTAGCACCGGGGAGCTGTTTTTT
many	TRBV7-3	TRBJ1-6	-	CASSAGTAYNSPLHF	TGTGCCAGCAGCGCCGGGACGGCTTATAATTCACCCCTCCACTTT
-	TRBV9	TRBJ2-2	TRBD1	CASSQGDQETRRSGELFF	TGTGCCAGCAGCCAGGGGGACCAAGAGACCCGACGGTCCGGGGAGCTGTTTTTT
few	TRBV20-1	TRBJ1-6	-	CSARALRAINSPLHF	TGCAGTGCTAGGGCCTTAAGAGCTATCAATTCACCCCTCCACTTT
-	TRBV12-3/TRBV12-4	TRBJ1-1	TRBD1	CASTPTGGLTEAFF	TGTGCCAGCACCCCGACAGGGGGGCTCACTGAAGCTTTCTTT
many	TRBV5-4	TRBJ1-1	-	CASSRGLGDTEAFF	TGTGCCAGCAGTCGGGGTTTAGGGGACACTGAAGCTTTCTTT
many	TRBV24-1	TRBJ1-4	-	CATSDSRVEKLFF	TGTGCCACCAGTGATTCCCGTGTTGAAAAACTGTTTTTT
-	TRBV20-1	TRBJ1-2	-	CSARRPSSGNTF	TGCAGTGCTAGACGGCCCAGCTCTGGAAACACCTTC
-	TRBV10-3	TRBJ1-3	TRBD1	CAISYESGQGQNTIYF	TGTGCCATCAGTTACGAGTCCGGACAGGGGCAAAACACCATATATTTT
-	TRBV20-1	TRBJ2-7	TRBD1	CSARAGQEKQYF	TGCAGTGCTAGAGCCGGACAGGAAAAGCAGTACTTC
-	TRBV29-1	TRBJ1-1	-	CSLGWAEAFF	TGCAGCTTGGGCTGGGCTGAAGCTTTCTTT
-	TRBV7-4	TRBJ2-6	-	CASSQGDGISGANVLTF	TGCGCCAGCAGCCAAGGGGACGGGATCTCTGGGGCCAACGTCCTGACTTTC
many	TRBV29-1	TRBJ1-2	-	CSVEDLLRNYGYTF	TGCAGCGTTGAAGATCTGCTACGAAATTATGGCTACACCTTC
many	TRBV20-1	TRBJ1-1	-	CSARADGTENTEAFF	TGCAGTGCTAGAGCTGACGGGACGGAGAACACTGAAGCTTTCTTT
-	TRBV9	TRBJ2-6	-	CASSVGPPTGANVLTF	TGTGCCAGCAGCGTAGGACCTCCGACAGGCGCCAACGTCCTGACTTTC
-	TRBV3-1	TRBJ2-7	TRBD2	CASSQLRFSGRTLYEQYF	TGTGCCAGCAGCCAGCTTCGCTTTAGCGGGAGGACGCTCTACGAGCAGTACTTC
few	TRBV5-1	TRBJ2-2	-	CASNGGTGELFF	TGCGCCAGCAATGGCGGCACCGGGGAGCTGTTTTTT
-	TRBV18	TRBJ2-2	TRBD1	CASSPIQVQGAGELFF	TGTGCCAGCTCACCAATCCAGGTCCAGGGGGCCGGGGAGCTGTTTTTT
-	TRBV12-3/TRBV12-4	TRBJ2-7	-	CASSLAGANTDTQYF	TGTGCCAGCAGTTTAGCGGGGGCTAACACAGATACGCAGTACTTC
once	TRBV29-1	TRBJ2-7	-	CSQTLEGPSYEQYF	TGCAGCCAAACCTTAGAGGGTCCCTCCTACGAGCAGTACTTC
many	TRBV29-1	TRBJ2-7	-	CSVVRTDYEQYF	TGCAGCGTTGTAAGGACAGACTACGAGCAGTACTTC